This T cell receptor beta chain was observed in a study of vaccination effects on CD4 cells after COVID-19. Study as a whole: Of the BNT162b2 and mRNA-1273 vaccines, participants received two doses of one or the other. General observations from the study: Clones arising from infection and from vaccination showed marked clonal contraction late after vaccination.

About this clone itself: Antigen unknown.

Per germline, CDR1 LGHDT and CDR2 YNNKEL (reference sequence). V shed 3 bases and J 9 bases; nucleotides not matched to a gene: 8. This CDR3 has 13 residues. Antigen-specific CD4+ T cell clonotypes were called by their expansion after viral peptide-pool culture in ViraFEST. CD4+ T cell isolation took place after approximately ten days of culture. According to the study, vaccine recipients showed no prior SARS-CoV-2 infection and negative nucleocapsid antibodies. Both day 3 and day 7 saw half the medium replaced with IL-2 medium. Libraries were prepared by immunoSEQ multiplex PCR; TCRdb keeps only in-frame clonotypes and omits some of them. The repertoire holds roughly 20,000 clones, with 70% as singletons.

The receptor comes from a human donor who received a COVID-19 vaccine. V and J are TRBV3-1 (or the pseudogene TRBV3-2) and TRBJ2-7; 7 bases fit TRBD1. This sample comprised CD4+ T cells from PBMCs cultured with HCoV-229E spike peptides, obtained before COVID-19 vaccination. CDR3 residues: CASSHGTAKWQYF. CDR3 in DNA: TGTGCCAGCAGCCACGGGACAGCGAAGTGGCAGTACTTC.